The 10 T cell receptor beta chains reported below all come from one sample, sequenced in a study of blood T cell repertoires in COVID-19 (dated by TCRdb to the early 2020s). Preparation of the library involved the immunoSEQ multiplex PCR assay. TCRdb took this table from immuneACCESS and kept in-frame rearrangements with V and J called. Such tables lack part of the clones; where checked against another copy, unresolved V genes explain under half of the gap, and the rest is unexplained. The sample contains under 200,000 clones, roughly 86% of them found a single time. 0.99% of the sample goes to the ten largest clones. Sequencing was carried out using peripheral blood. The source is a man aged 18 to 30 with acute or convalescent COVID-19.

This CDR3 is CASSETSGGKETQYF. The CDR3, as DNA: TGTGCCAGCAGCGAAACTAGCGGGGGGAAAGAGACCCAGTACTTC. This chain uses TRBV5-6 with TRBJ2-5; 12 nucleotides agree with TRBD2. With 4 bases clipped from V and 3 bases from J, the junction kept 4 bases outside the gene matches. CDR1 and CDR2 (germline): SGHDT, YYEEEE. There are 15 residues in the CDR3. The complete variable domain, with remaining parts taken from reference TRBV5-6 and TRBJ2-5, reads DAGVTQSPTHLIKTRGQQVTLRCSPKSGHDTVSWYQQALGQGPQFIFQYYEEEERQRGNFPDRFSGHQFPNYSSELNVNALLLGDSALYLCASSETSGGKETQYFGPGTRLLVL.

The chain uses TRBV25-1 and TRBJ1-2; the D gene is possibly TRBD1 (5 bases). CDR3 length: 12 residues. V shed 3 bases and J shed 7 bases, with 9 bases lying between them. Germline-derived CDR1 and CDR2 are MGHDK and SYGVNS. Here the CDR3 reads CASSDRRGGYTF. DNA for the CDR3: TGTGCCAGCAGTGACCGAAGGGGTGGCTACACCTTC.

The chain employs TRBV6-5 and TRBJ2-7; possible D gene TRBD1, 6 bases. Germline assignment: CDR1 MNHEY and CDR2 SVGAGI. This CDR3 has 13 residues. With 6 bases removed from V and 3 bases from J, the gap between germline ends came to 12 bases. The CDR3 coding sequence is TGTGCCAGCAGAGTAAACAGGGACTACGAGCAGTACGTC. Protein product: CASRVNRDYEQYV.

This chain joins TRBV2 and TRBJ1-1; 8 positions agree with TRBD1. Germline values: CDR1 SNHLY, CDR2 FYNNEI. The CDR3 consists of 12 residues. With 7 bases clipped from V and 7 bases from J, the junction kept 5 bases outside the gene matches. The DNA for the CDR3 is TGTGCCAGCATCCTAGACAGGGGTGAAGCTTTCTTT. Protein product: CASILDRGEAFF. Combining the CDR3 with reference TRBV2 and TRBJ1-1 gives the whole variable domain EPEVTQTPSHQVTQMGQEVILRCVPISNHLYFYWYRQILGQKVEFLVSFYNNEISEKSEIFDDQFSVERPDGSNFTLKIRSTKLEDSAMYFCASILDRGEAFFGQGTRLTVV.

The chain has TRBV19 and TRBJ1-1, with D possibly TRBD1 on 6 matching bases. This CDR3 is 14 amino acids long. Looked up from germline, CDR1 is LNHDA and CDR2 is SQIVND (reference sequence). V lost 5 bases to trimming and J lost 3 bases, with 13 bases between them. CDR3 in amino acids: CASSPYTGHTEAFF. In DNA, the CDR3 is TGTGCCAGTAGTCCCTACACAGGGCACACTGAAGCTTTCTTT.

V and J are TRBV30 and TRBJ1-5, with TRBD1 matching over 8 bases. Trimming cost V 3 bases and J 4 bases; bases outside gene matches: 5. The CDR3 length is 14 residues. CDR1 is GTSNPN and CDR2 is SVGIG in the germline V gene (reference sequence). The CDR3 DNA reads TGTGCCTGGAGGCCTCGGGACAGGAATCAGCCCCAGCATTTT. It specifies CAWRPRDRNQPQHF.

This clone came up once. The J gene is TRBJ2-7, the V gene TRBV5-1; D ambiguous. The V and J ends lost 0 bases and 1 base respectively, with 5 bases between them. Per germline, CDR1 SGHRS and CDR2 YFSETQ. This CDR3 is built from 13 residues. The CDR3, as DNA: TGCGCCAGCAGCTTGGTTAGATCCTACGAGCAGTACTTC. This codes for CASSLVRSYEQYF.

The rearrangement uses TRBV2 and TRBJ1-5; 7 bases map to TRBD1. Germline loops: CDR1 SNHLY, CDR2 FYNNEI. Trimming cost V 4 bases and J 2 bases; bases outside gene matches: 2. The CDR3 loop spans 14 amino acids. The CDR3 nucleotides are TGTGCCAGCAGTGGACAGGGCCGCAATCAGCCCCAGCATTTT. This translates into CASSGQGRNQPQHF.

The chain employs TRBV19 and TRBJ2-1; 10 nucleotides match TRBD1. The CDR3 sequence is 15 residues long. CDR1 LNHDA and CDR2 SQIVND come from the germline V gene (reference sequence). V shed 3 bases, J shed 6 bases, and the junction held 5 bases outside the gene matches. The CDR3 DNA reads TGTGCCAGTAGTATGGACAGGGGGGAACGCAATGAGCAGTTCTTC. It specifies CASSMDRGERNEQFF.

The V call is TRBV27, the J call TRBJ1-2; 9 bases line up with TRBD1. This CDR3 comprises 14 residues. Germline V lookup: CDR1 MNHEY, CDR2 SMNVEV (reference sequence). The J segment lost 4 bases and the V segment lost 2 bases, leaving 2 bases of the junction unmatched. The CDR3, as DNA: TGTGCCAGCAGTTTAGACAGGGGGGTCTATGGCTACACCTTC. It specifies CASSLDRGVYGYTF.